The 14 T cell receptor beta chains in this list originate from one sample, sequenced in a study of control samples from healthy donors and cancer patients. Measured with immunoSEQ multiplex PCR; TCRdb has only the in-frame clones, and not every one. The sample consists of roughly 88,000 clones, approximately 86% of them appearing once. Specimen: blood. The receptors originated from a man younger than 45 in good health.

The genes are TRBV5-4 and TRBJ2-7; 7 nucleotides align to TRBD1. V shed 1 base, J shed 3 bases, and the junction held 7 bases outside the gene matches. There are 15 residues in the CDR3. Germline V gives CDR1 SGHNT, CDR2 YYREEE (reference sequence). DNA of the CDR3: TGTGCCAGCAGCTTGTCCGGGACAGCAAGCTACGAGCAGTACTTC. It is translated as CASSLSGTASYEQYF.

Points on this clone: Other DNA variants within this sample encode the same CDR3. The rearrangement uses TRBV6-1 and TRBJ2-3; 9 positions match TRBD2. Germline-derived CDR1 and CDR2 are MNHNS and SASEGT. J was trimmed by 5 bases and V by 3 bases; bases with no gene match: 9. The CDR3 loop spans 16 amino acids. The chain's CDR3 is CASSDLAGGPLDTQYF. The CDR3, as DNA: TGTGCCAGCAGTGACCTGGCGGGGGGGCCATTAGATACGCAGTATTTT.

The chain has TRBV6-5 and TRBJ1-4; perhaps TRBD1 as D (5 bases). Trimming took off 2 bases at V and 3 bases at J, with 13 bases between the two ends. Germline V gene lookup returns CDR1 MNHEY and CDR2 SVGAGI. This CDR3 has 16 residues. The CDR3 loop reads CASSYRDVGPNEKLFF. DNA of the CDR3: TGTGCCAGCAGTTACCGGGACGTAGGGCCTAATGAAAAACTGTTTTTT.

V is TRBV5-1 and J is TRBJ2-7; perhaps D is TRBD1 or TRBD2 (6 bases each). Trimming removed 4 bases at V and 3 bases at J, with 17 bases between. The CDR3 runs 15 residues. In germline, CDR1 is SGHRS, CDR2 YFSETQ. The DNA of the CDR3 is TGCGCCAGCAGCCCCCAACCCGGGGGCTACTACGAGCAGTACTTC. It yields the protein CASSPQPGGYYEQYF.

On this clone: Other DNA sequences within the sample encode an identical CDR3. The V and J genes are TRBV7-9 and TRBJ1-4; D might be TRBD1 (5 bases). Germline V gene sequence: CDR1 SEHNR, CDR2 FQNEAQ (reference sequence). Trimming removed 3 bases at V and 8 bases at J, with 7 bases between. This CDR3 is 12 amino acids long. DNA for the CDR3: TGTGCCAGCAGCTTTGGGGGGGAAAAACTGTTTTTT. This translates into CASSFGGEKLFF.

The V and J genes are TRBV5-4 and TRBJ1-2; D is perhaps TRBD1 (5 bases). Germline loops: CDR1 SGHNT, CDR2 YYREEE (reference sequence). V shed 1 base and J shed 8 bases, with 15 bases lying between them. The CDR3 sequence is 14 residues long. The CDR3 sequence is CASSLFSGQRGYTF. DNA for the CDR3: TGTGCCAGCAGCTTGTTTAGTGGACAAAGGGGCTACACCTTC.

The J gene is TRBJ2-2, the V gene TRBV19; the D gene is possibly TRBD2 (6 bases). Germline-derived CDR1 and CDR2 are LNHDA and SQIVND (reference sequence). This CDR3 region has 15 residues. V gave up 3 bases and J gave up 7 bases, with 15 bases separating them. The CDR3 DNA reads as TGTGCCAGTAGTATTGGGGGAGGTTGGATCGGGGAGCTGTTTTTT. Its translation is CASSIGGGWIGELFF.

The V call is TRBV18, the J call TRBJ2-6; possibly TRBD1 for D (6 bases). The CDR3 length is 18 residues. V lost 1 base and J 0 bases, leaving 13 bases between the germline ends. Germline V gives CDR1 KGHSH, CDR2 LQKENI. The CDR3 is CASSPRRGFSSGANVLTF. In DNA, the CDR3 is TGTGCCAGCTCACCACGAAGGGGGTTTAGCTCTGGGGCCAACGTCCTGACTTTC.

In DNA form, the CDR3 reads TGTGCCAGTAGTTGGACTAGTCTCCCCGGGGAGCTGTTTTTT. This translates into CASSWTSLPGELFF. The chain carries TRBV19 and TRBJ2-2; 7 nucleotides match TRBD2. V shed 5 bases, J shed 6 bases, and the junction held 6 bases outside the gene matches. Germline V gene sequence: CDR1 LNHDA, CDR2 SQIVND (reference sequence). CDR3 length: 14 residues.

J is TRBJ2-3 and V is TRBV29-1, with D unresolved. The germline gives CDR1 SQVTM, CDR2 ANQGSEA. The germline V and J ends were trimmed by 4 bases and 3 bases, with 5 bases remaining between them. The CDR3 runs to 11 residues. In DNA, the CDR3 is TGCAGCGTTGTAAAAACAGATACGCAGTATTTT. This sequence encodes CSVVKTDTQYF.

V and J are TRBV6-5 and TRBJ1-5; D unresolved. Germline assignment: CDR1 MNHEY and CDR2 SVGAGI. V was trimmed by 4 bases and J by 3 bases, leaving 10 bases between them. There are 14 residues in the CDR3. CDR3 bases: TGTGCCAGCAGTTTTTCCAGGACCAATCAGCCCCAGCATTTT. Translated, it gives CASSFSRTNQPQHF.

This clone has only one observation. V and J are TRBV6-2 or TRBV6-3 and TRBJ1-5, with TRBD1 matching 8 bases. Germline V gene lookup returns CDR1 MNHEY and CDR2 SVGEGT. Germline trimming cut 5 bases from V and 6 bases from J; bases unmatched to any gene: 12. This CDR3 has 16 residues. CDR3 region: CASSGGVDRGGQPQHF. The CDR3 region has the DNA TGTGCCAGCAGTGGGGGGGTAGACAGGGGAGGTCAGCCCCAGCATTTT.

The gene calls are TRBV6-5 and TRBJ2-7, with a weak D call TRBD2 (5 bases). Germline V gene lookup returns CDR1 MNHEY and CDR2 SVGAGI. The V end lost 7 bases, the J end lost 4 bases, and 17 bases lay between the germline ends. The CDR3 consists of 14 residues. CDR3 protein: CASTPGRTSYEQYF. CDR3 in DNA: TGTGCCAGCACCCCGGGCAGGACTTCTTACGAGCAGTACTTC.

The chain combines TRBV9 with TRBJ2-3; 10 bases line up with TRBD2. V was clipped by 1 base and J by 4 bases; unmatched bases: 3. The CDR3 runs 15 residues. The germline CDR1 and CDR2 sequences are SGDLS and YYNGEE. CDR3 DNA: TGTGCCAGCAGCGTAAAGCGGGGGGGAGCAGATACGCAGTATTTT. Its protein product is CASSVKRGGADTQYF.